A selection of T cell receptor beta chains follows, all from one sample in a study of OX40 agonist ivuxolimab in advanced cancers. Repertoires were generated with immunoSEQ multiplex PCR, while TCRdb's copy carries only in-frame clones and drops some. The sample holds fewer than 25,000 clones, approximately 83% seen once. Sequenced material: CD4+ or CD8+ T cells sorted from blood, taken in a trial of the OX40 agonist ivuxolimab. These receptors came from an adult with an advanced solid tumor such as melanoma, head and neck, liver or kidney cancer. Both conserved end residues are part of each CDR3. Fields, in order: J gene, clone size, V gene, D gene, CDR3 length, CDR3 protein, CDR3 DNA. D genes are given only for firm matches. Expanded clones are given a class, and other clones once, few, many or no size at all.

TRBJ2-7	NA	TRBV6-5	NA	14	CASRPYGSAYEQYF	TGTGCCAGCAGGCCCTATGGGTCTGCCTACGAGCAGTACTTC
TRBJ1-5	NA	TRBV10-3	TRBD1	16	CAISDPGQGPNQPQHF	TGTGCCATCAGTGATCCCGGACAGGGTCCCAATCAGCCCCAGCATTTT
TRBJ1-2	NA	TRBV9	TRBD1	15	CASSPRTGGVYGYTF	TGTGCCAGCAGCCCACGGACAGGGGGGGTTTATGGCTACACCTTC
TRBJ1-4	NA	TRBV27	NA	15	CASSLSGLTNEKLFF	TGTGCCAGCAGTTTATCGGGGCTGACTAATGAAAAACTGTTTTTT
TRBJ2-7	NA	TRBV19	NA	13	CASSGGPYYEQYF	TGTGCCAGTAGCGGGGGCCCCTACTACGAGCAGTACTTC
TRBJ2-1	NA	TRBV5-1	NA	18	CASGRDPPRRGSYNEQFF	TGCGCCAGCGGCCGGGACCCCCCCCGGCGGGGCTCCTACAATGAGCAGTTCTTC
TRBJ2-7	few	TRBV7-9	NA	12	CASRDRYEEQYF	TGTGCCAGCCGCGACAGGTATGAAGAGCAGTACTTC
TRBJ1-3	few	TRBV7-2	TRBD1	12	CASSSTGDTIYF	TGTGCCAGCAGCTCCACAGGGGACACCATATATTTT
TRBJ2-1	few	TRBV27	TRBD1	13	CASGDSSYNEQFF	TGTGCCAGCGGGGACAGCTCCTACAATGAGCAGTTCTTC
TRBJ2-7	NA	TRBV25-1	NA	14	CASSELVDSYEQYF	TGTGCCAGCAGTGAACTTGTCGATTCCTACGAGCAGTACTTC
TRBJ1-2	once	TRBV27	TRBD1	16	CASSLSAGTVTYGYTF	TGTGCCAGCAGTTTATCGGCCGGGACAGTCACTTATGGCTACACCTTC
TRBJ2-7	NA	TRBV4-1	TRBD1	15	CASSQGGQGPREQYF	TGCGCCAGCAGCCAAGGGGGACAGGGCCCCAGGGAGCAGTACTTC
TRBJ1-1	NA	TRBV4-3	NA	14	CASSLTGFDTEAFF	TGCGCCAGCAGCCTAACAGGGTTCGACACTGAAGCTTTCTTT
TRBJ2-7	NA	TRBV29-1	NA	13	CSIGSGEGYEQYF	TGCAGCATTGGATCAGGGGAGGGCTACGAGCAGTACTTC
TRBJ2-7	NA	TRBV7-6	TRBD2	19	CASSYQGTIGLASPYEQYF	TGTGCCAGCAGCTACCAGGGAACCATAGGACTAGCGAGTCCCTACGAGCAGTACTTC
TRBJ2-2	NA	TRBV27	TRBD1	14	CASSLPGTAGELFF	TGTGCCAGCAGTTTACCGGGGACAGCCGGGGAGCTGTTTTTT
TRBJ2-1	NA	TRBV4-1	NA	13	CASSHRAYNEQFF	TGCGCCAGCAGCCACCGGGCCTACAATGAGCAGTTCTTC
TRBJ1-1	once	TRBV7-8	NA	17	CASSRPGGWGLNTEAFF	TGTGCCAGCAGCCGACCGGGAGGGTGGGGGTTGAACACTGAAGCTTTCTTT
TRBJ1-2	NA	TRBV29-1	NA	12	CSVDEPEHGYTF	TGCAGCGTTGACGAACCCGAGCATGGCTACACCTTC
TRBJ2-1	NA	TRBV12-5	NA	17	CASGLLHRGLTTNEQFF	TGTGCTAGTGGTTTGTTACATCGTGGGTTGACAACCAATGAGCAGTTCTTC
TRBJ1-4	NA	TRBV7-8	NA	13	CASSLYRTEELFF	TGTGCCAGCAGTTTGTACAGGACAGAGGAACTGTTTTTT
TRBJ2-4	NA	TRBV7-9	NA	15	CASSRGHILKNIQYF	TGTGCCAGCAGCCGTGGACACATTTTGAAAAACATTCAGTACTTC
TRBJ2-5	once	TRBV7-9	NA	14	CASRDDSGSRTQYF	TGTGCCAGCAGAGATGACAGCGGGTCCAGGACCCAGTACTTC
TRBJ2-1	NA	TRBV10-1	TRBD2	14	CASSEGLEYNEQFF	TGCGCCAGCAGTGAGGGACTAGAATACAATGAGCAGTTCTTC
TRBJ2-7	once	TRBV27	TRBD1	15	CASSSTGPGIYEQYF	TGTGCCAGCAGTTCGACAGGGCCCGGTATCTACGAGCAGTACTTC
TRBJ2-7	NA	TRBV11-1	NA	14	CASSFQSGHYEQYF	TGTGCCAGCAGCTTTCAGTCAGGGCACTACGAGCAGTACTTC
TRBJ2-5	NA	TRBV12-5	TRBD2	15	CASGLPLGGRETQYF	TGTGCTAGTGGTTTGCCCCTGGGAGGGAGGGAGACCCAGTACTTC
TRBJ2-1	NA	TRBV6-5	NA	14	CASSYDGTNREQFF	TGTGCCAGCAGTTACGACGGGACAAACAGGGAGCAGTTCTTC
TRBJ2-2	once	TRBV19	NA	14	CASSIKVNTGELFF	TGTGCCAGTAGTATTAAGGTGAACACCGGGGAGCTGTTTTTT
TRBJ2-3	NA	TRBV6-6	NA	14	CASSFQTSTDTQYF	TGTGCCAGCAGTTTCCAGACTAGCACAGATACGCAGTATTTT
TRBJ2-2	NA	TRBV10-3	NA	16	CAISDPGTLNTGELFF	TGTGCCATCAGTGACCCGGGGACATTGAACACCGGGGAGCTGTTTTTT
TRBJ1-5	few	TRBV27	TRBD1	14	CASSPLQGNQPQHF	TGTGCCAGCAGTCCCCTACAGGGGAATCAGCCCCAGCATTTT
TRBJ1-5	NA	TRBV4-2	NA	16	CASSQEYRYGNQPQHF	TGTGCCAGCAGCCAAGAGTACAGGTACGGCAATCAGCCCCAGCATTTT
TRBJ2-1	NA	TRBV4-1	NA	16	CASSQVGGGTMSWQFF	TGCGCCAGCAGCCAAGTCGGTGGGGGGACAATGAGTTGGCAGTTCTTC